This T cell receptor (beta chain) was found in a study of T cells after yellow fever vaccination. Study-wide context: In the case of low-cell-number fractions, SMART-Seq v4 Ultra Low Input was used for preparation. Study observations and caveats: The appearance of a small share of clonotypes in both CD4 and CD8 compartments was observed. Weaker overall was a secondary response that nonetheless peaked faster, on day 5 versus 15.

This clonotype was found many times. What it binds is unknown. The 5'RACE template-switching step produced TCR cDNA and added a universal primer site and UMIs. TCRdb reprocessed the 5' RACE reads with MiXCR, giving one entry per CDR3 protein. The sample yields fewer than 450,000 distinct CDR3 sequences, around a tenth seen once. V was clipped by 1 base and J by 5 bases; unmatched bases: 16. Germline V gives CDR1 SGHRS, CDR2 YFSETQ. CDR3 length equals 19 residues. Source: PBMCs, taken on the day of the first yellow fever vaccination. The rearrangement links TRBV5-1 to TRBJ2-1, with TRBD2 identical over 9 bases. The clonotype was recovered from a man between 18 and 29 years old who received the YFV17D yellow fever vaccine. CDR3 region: CASSLRGRAGAGGNNEQFF. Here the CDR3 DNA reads TGCGCCAGCAGCTTGCGCGGCCGGGCTGGAGCGGGGGGTAACAATGAGCAGTTCTTC.